The 14 T cell receptor beta chains given below trace back to one sample, sequenced in a study of PD-L1 blockade in urothelial cancer. Sequenced by immunoSEQ multiplex PCR; TCRdb stores in-frame clones only, minus some. This table holds 100,000 to 150,000 clones, approximately 85% found once. Time point of the sample: peripheral blood 6 weeks after treatment start. The sequences come from PBMCs, collected around atezolizumab (anti-PD-L1) treatment. These receptors were taken from a man aged 50-60 years with urothelial cancer.

The J gene is TRBJ2-6, the V gene TRBV19; 7 nucleotides match TRBD1. V lost 6 bases to trimming and J lost 0 bases; unmatched junction nucleotides: 8. There are 17 residues in the CDR3. Germline V CDR1 and CDR2: LNHDA, SQIVND (reference sequence). The CDR3 nucleotides are TGTGCCAGTAGAAAGGGGACAGATGGCTCTGGGGCCAACGTCCTGACTTTC. Translating it yields CASRKGTDGSGANVLTF.

Notes on this clone: A much larger clonotype is one base distant, so this may be a read error. The V and J genes are TRBV6-6 and TRBJ1-5; 7 bases are shared with TRBD1. The CDR3 contains 13 residues. Germline CDR1 MNHNY, CDR2 SVGAGI (reference sequence). The junction had 3 bases not matched to a gene; V was cut back by 7 bases and J by 3 bases. CDR3 bases: TGTGCCAGCAAGACAGGGTCCAATCAGCCCCAGCATTTT. As protein: CASKTGSNQPQHF.

This chain joins TRBV14 and TRBJ1-5, with TRBD1 identical over 10 bases. Germline V lookup: CDR1 SGHDN, CDR2 FVKESK. Trimming cost V 5 bases and J 7 bases; bases outside gene matches: 2. The CDR3 loop spans 13 amino acids. This CDR3 reads CASSTDRGQPQHF. The CDR3 region has the DNA TGTGCCAGCAGCACGGACAGGGGGCAGCCCCAGCATTTT. Using reference TRBV14 and TRBJ1-5 for the parts outside the CDR3, the full variable domain is EAGVTQFPSHSVIEKGQTVTLRCDPISGHDNLYWYRRVMGKEIKFLLHFVKESKQDESGMPNNRFLAERTGGTYSTLKVQPAELEDSGVYFCASSTDRGQPQHFGDGTRLSIL.

As to this clone: A read error may account for a junction end that differs from germline. Other nucleotide sequences in the sample specify the same CDR3. DNA of the CDR3: TGCGCCAGCAGCCGCGACAGGGGGCCCGGAGGGGAGTTGTTTTTT. This codes for CASSRDRGPGGELFF. V usage is TRBV5-1 and J usage is TRBJ2-2, with TRBD1 matching over 10 bases. The CDR3 contains 15 residues. Germline V gene data show CDR1 as SGHRS and CDR2 as YFSETQ.

The chain is built from TRBV18 and TRBJ1-5, with 7 nucleotides matching TRBD1. The V and J ends lost 6 bases and 7 bases, in that order; junction bases with no gene match: 15. The CDR3 totals 16 residues. Germline CDR1 and CDR2: KGHSH and LQKENI. The CDR3 loop reads CASSLSGTVAGQPQHF. In DNA form, the CDR3 reads TGTGCCAGCTCTCTTTCCGGGACAGTAGCCGGACAGCCCCAGCATTTT.

The rearrangement joins TRBV5-1 to TRBJ1-5, with D unresolved. The CDR3 length is 15 residues. Trimming pared 0 bases from V and 1 base from J, leaving 8 bases between. Germline V gene sequence: CDR1 SGHRS, CDR2 YFSETQ. Here the CDR3 DNA reads TGCGCCAGCAGCTTGGACAGTGGCAGCAATCAGCCCCAGCATTTT. It codes for CASSLDSGSNQPQHF.

This chain links TRBV19 with TRBJ1-1; no clear D. Germline CDR1 and CDR2: LNHDA and SQIVND (reference sequence). The length of the CDR3 is 13 residues. V lost 5 bases to trimming and J lost 3 bases, with 10 bases between them. Written as DNA, the CDR3 is TGTGCCAGTAGTCTGCAGGTGGACACTGAAGCTTTCTTT. As protein: CASSLQVDTEAFF.

The chain has TRBV21-1 and TRBJ2-3; TRBD2, the D gene given by the table, was not confirmed from the DNA. TRBV21-1 is designated a pseudogene. CDR3 length equals 20 residues. The CDR3, as DNA: TGTGCCAGCAGCAAAGGCCGGGGAGGCAGGACTAGCGGGAGGGGGGATACGCAGTATTTT. Protein: CASSKGRGGRTSGRGDTQYF.

This chain joins TRBV6-4 and TRBJ2-1; TRBD2 aligns across 13 bases. This CDR3 spans 16 amino acids. CDR1 MRHNA and CDR2 SNTAGT come from the germline V gene. Trimming removed 6 bases from V and 10 bases from J; junction bases left unmatched: 12. CDR3 sequence reads: CASSPEGGLAGREQFF. In nucleotides, the CDR3 is TGTGCCAGCAGCCCAGAGGGGGGACTAGCGGGACGCGAGCAGTTCTTC.

The chain combines TRBV27 with TRBJ2-3, with 7 bases aligning to TRBD2. V was pared by 5 bases and J by 4 bases, with 15 bases of the junction left unmatched. CDR1 is MNHEY and CDR2 is SMNVEV in the germline V gene (reference sequence). The CDR3 covers 17 residues. This CDR3 reads CASSDIYGGRIPDTQYF. The CDR3 DNA sequence: TGTGCCAGCAGTGACATCTACGGCGGGAGAATCCCAGATACGCAGTATTTT.

The chain recombines TRBV2 with TRBJ1-1, with D possibly matching TRBD1 (5 bases). The V end lost 6 bases, the J end lost 0 bases, and 14 bases lay between the germline ends. This CDR3 comprises 15 residues. Germline CDR1 reads SNHLY; CDR2 reads FYNNEI. The DNA of the CDR3 is TGTGCCAGCAGGACGTCGCACAGGATGAACACTGAAGCTTTCTTT. Its protein product is CASRTSHRMNTEAFF.

A single count supports this clone. Written as DNA, the CDR3 is TGTGCCAGTAGGCCGACAGACTATGGCTACACCTTC. Translation gives CASRPTDYGYTF. The V and J genes are TRBV19 and TRBJ1-2; a possible D gene is TRBD1 (5 bases). This CDR3 comprises 12 residues. The ends were cut back, 6 bases at V and 3 bases at J, with 8 bases in the middle. Germline V gene data show CDR1 as LNHDA and CDR2 as SQIVND (reference sequence). The variable domain in full, completed from reference TRBV19 and TRBJ1-2, reads DGGITQSPKYLFRKEGQNVTLSCEQNLNHDAMYWYRQDPGQGLRLIYYSQIVNDFQKGDIAEGYSVSREKKESFPLTVTSAQKNPTAFYLCASRPTDYGYTFGSGTRLTVV.

This rearrangement joins TRBV4-1 to TRBJ2-3; D is ambiguous. The germline gives CDR1 MGHRA, CDR2 YSYEKL. Trimming pared 3 bases from V and 2 bases from J, leaving 15 bases between. The CDR3 is 16 residues long. CDR3 region: CASSHWAAIITDTQYF. DNA for the CDR3: TGCGCCAGCAGCCATTGGGCCGCTATAATCACAGATACGCAGTATTTT.

V gene TRBV19 combines with J gene TRBJ1-2; 7 bases fit TRBD1. The CDR3 consists of 12 residues. With V trimmed by 10 bases and J by 13 bases, 15 bases remained unmatched. Germline V gene data show CDR1 as LNHDA and CDR2 as SQIVND (reference sequence). CDR3 loop: CATHLGTATFTF. The CDR3 DNA is TGTGCCACCCACCTGGGGACAGCGACCTTCACCTTC.